This T cell receptor beta chain stems from a study of T cells in narcolepsy. General study findings and limits: Same-patient CSF and blood CD4+ T cell clonotypes included HCRT-specific and TRIB2-specific autoreactive ones. Reportedly, autoreactive clonotypes were serially detected in patients' blood but not controls'.

The table came from immunoSEQ multiplex PCR; TCRdb's copy has only in-frame clones and leaves some out. The sample has just over 40,000 clones, around 88% seen once; the top ten hold roughly 1.2%. This CDR3 contains 14 residues. V lost 5 bases and J lost 5, with 15 bases in between. CDR1 is MDHEN and CDR2 is SYDVKM in the germline V gene. As regards this clone: Its specificity is unknown.

The rearrangement joins TRBV28 to TRBJ1-1; D is unclear. The clonotype was recovered from a human donor with narcolepsy. The sequenced material came from CD45RA- memory CD4+ T cells from PBMCs. The CDR3 nucleotides read TGTGCCAGCAGTCTCGACACCCCGGGGACTGAAGCTTTCTTT. This gives the protein CASSLDTPGTEAFF.